These T cell receptor beta chains were read from a single sample in a study of cytomegalovirus exposure and HLA in healthy donors. The protocol was immunoSEQ multiplex PCR, while the TCRdb copy is restricted to in-frame clones and leaves out a portion. Of about 150,000 clones in the sample, more than 70% were seen once. The sequenced sample was PBMCs. The origin of the receptors is a man in his forties or fifties in good health and CMV-seropositive. The CDR3 runs from the conserved cysteine through the conserved F or W. Each record gives: D gene, CDR3 length, J gene, clone size, V gene, CDR3 DNA, CDR3 protein. The D gene is left open where the match is weak. Size values are once, few and many counts, or a class for expanded clones, and some rows have none.

TRBD1,15,TRBJ1-6,-,TRBV16,TGTGCCAGCAGCCAACGGACAGGGGCATTGTCACCCCTCCACTTT,CASSQRTGALSPLHF
-,15,TRBJ2-5,-,TRBV7-6,TGTGCCAGCAGCTTAGCTGAGGGACTTCGGGAGACCCAGTACTTC,CASSLAEGLRETQYF
TRBD1,15,TRBJ2-1,-,TRBV5-1,TGCGCCAGCAGCCCCCTGGGGGGACAGGCCCATGAGCAGTTCTTC,CASSPLGGQAHEQFF
TRBD2,14,TRBJ2-7,-,TRBV11-2,TGTGCCAGCAGCATTGGACTAGCGGGGAGGGGGCAGTACTTC,CASSIGLAGRGQYF
-,13,TRBJ1-2,-,TRBV29-1,TGCAGCGTTGAAACGTCTCGGGACTATGGCTACACCTTC,CSVETSRDYGYTF
TRBD1,17,TRBJ1-3,-,TRBV19,TGTGCCAGTAGTACCGGGACAGGCCTCCTCTCTGGAAACACCATATATTTT,CASSTGTGLLSGNTIYF
-,16,TRBJ1-4,-,TRBV4-1,TGCGCCAGCAGCCAAGCCCCAGGTGCAACTAATGAAAAACTGTTTTTT,CASSQAPGATNEKLFF
TRBD2,14,TRBJ2-1,-,TRBV27,TGTGCCAGCAGTTTGGGAGGGCACTACAATGAGCAGTTCTTC,CASSLGGHYNEQFF
-,12,TRBJ2-7,-,TRBV7-9,TGTGCCAGCAGCTCAAGCAGGTACGAGCAGTACTTC,CASSSSRYEQYF
-,15,TRBJ2-5,few,TRBV6-1,TGTGCCAGCAGTGAAGTTAACAGGGTAGCGGAGACCCAGTACTTC,CASSEVNRVAETQYF
-,15,TRBJ1-3,-,TRBV11-2,TGTGCCAGCAGCTACGAGGGACTTGAGTCGGACACCATATATTTT,CASSYEGLESDTIYF
-,15,TRBJ1-2,few,TRBV10-3,TGTGCCATCAGTGATCCAGGACAGCGGAGGTCTGGCTACACCTTC,CAISDPGQRRSGYTF
TRBD1,12,TRBJ1-2,once,TRBV5-6,TGTGCCAGCAGCTTAGACAGGGACGGCTACACCTTC,CASSLDRDGYTF
TRBD1,15,TRBJ1-1,-,TRBV5-8,TGTGCCAGCACCTCGGACAGGGCGCGAGGGACTGAAGCTTTCTTT,CASTSDRARGTEAFF
TRBD1,19,TRBJ1-2,-,TRBV14,TGTGCCAGCAGCCACCTGGACAGGCGGGGTAGATACACGAACTATGGCTACACCTTC,CASSHLDRRGRYTNYGYTF
-,15,TRBJ1-4,-,TRBV5-1,TGCGCCAGCAGCTTGGCCGGACGGGATAATGAAAAACTGTTTTTT,CASSLAGRDNEKLFF
-,14,TRBJ2-2,-,TRBV4-1,TGCGCCAGCAGCCACCCACAGGGTTCACGGGAGCTGTTTTTT,CASSHPQGSRELFF
-,14,TRBJ2-5,-,TRBV29-1,TGCAGCGTTGTGGGTCTAGCGAGACAAGAGACCCAGTACTTC,CSVVGLARQETQYF
TRBD1,14,TRBJ2-3,-,TRBV5-4,TGTGCCAGCAGCCGGGGACAGGGGGCAGATACGCAGTATTTT,CASSRGQGADTQYF
TRBD1,16,TRBJ1-3,-,TRBV5-5,TGTGCCAGCAGCTCGCAGGACAGGGTGGCTGGAAACACCATATATTTT,CASSSQDRVAGNTIYF
-,15,TRBJ2-1,few,TRBV11-3,TGTGCCAGCAGCCCCGGACGGAGGGGGCACAATGAGCAGTTCTTC,CASSPGRRGHNEQFF
TRBD2,15,TRBJ2-2,few,TRBV11-2,TGTGCCAGCAGCTTTGGACTAGCCGGAACCGGGGAGCTGTTTTTT,CASSFGLAGTGELFF
-,15,TRBJ2-2,-,TRBV11-2,TGTGCCAGCAGCTTAGCCGACTTACCGACCGGGGAGCTGTTTTTT,CASSLADLPTGELFF
-,14,TRBJ1-1,-,TRBV5-1,TGCGCCAGCAGCTTGGATGAGGGTTACACTGAAGCTTTCTTT,CASSLDEGYTEAFF
TRBD2,14,TRBJ2-3,-,TRBV7-2,TGTGCCAGCAGGGACGGGGGGGCGGCAGATACGCAGTATTTT,CASRDGGAADTQYF
TRBD1,15,TRBJ1-2,few,TRBV7-2,TGTGCCAGCAGCCCAAAGGGGGCGGGGAACTATGGCTACACCTTC,CASSPKGAGNYGYTF
TRBD2,15,TRBJ2-7,-,TRBV9,TGTGCCAGCAGCGTAGGCGCTAGCGGGAGCTACGAGCAGTACTTC,CASSVGASGSYEQYF
TRBD1,15,TRBJ2-7,-,TRBV6-5,TGTGCCAGCAGTCCTGGGACAGGGGGCAAGAACGAGCAGTACTTC,CASSPGTGGKNEQYF
TRBD1,15,TRBJ2-5,-,TRBV25-1,TGTGCCAGCAGCCGCTTGGGACAGGGAATAGAGACCCAGTACTTC,CASSRLGQGIETQYF
TRBD1,13,TRBJ1-1,once,TRBV19,TGTGCCAGCGGCGGACAGGGAAGGACTGAAGCTTTCTTT,CASGGQGRTEAFF
-,13,TRBJ2-2,-,TRBV19,TGTGCCAGTGCGGGGAGGAACACCGGGGAGCTGTTTTTT,CASAGRNTGELFF
-,12,TRBJ2-1,once,TRBV25-1,TGTGCCAGCAGTCGAGTTGGCAATGAGCAGTTCTTC,CASSRVGNEQFF
TRBD1,15,TRBJ2-7,once,TRBV28,TGTGCCAGCAGTTTATGGAGGACAGGGGAAAACGAGCAGTACTTC,CASSLWRTGENEQYF
TRBD2,15,TRBJ2-5,once,TRBV4-3,TGCGCCAGCAGCCAAGACAGCCTAGCGGAAGAGACCCAGTACTTC,CASSQDSLAEETQYF
-,15,TRBJ1-5,-,TRBV7-9,TGTGCCAGCAGTTCTACCGGGGTACCGGATCAGCCCCAGCATTTT,CASSSTGVPDQPQHF
TRBD2,15,TRBJ2-1,once,TRBV11-1,TGTGCCAGCAGGTCTAGCGGCATTTCCTACAATGAGCAGTTCTTC,CASRSSGISYNEQFF
TRBD1,15,TRBJ1-1,-,TRBV29-1,TGCAGCGTCAATCCGGGACAGGGAAGGAGCACTGAAGCTTTCTTT,CSVNPGQGRSTEAFF
-,17,TRBJ1-1,once,TRBV6-1,TGTGCCAGCAGTGTACGGGGGGTTGCGAACCCCCCCCGGGAAGCTTTCTTT,CASSVRGVANPPREAFF
-,14,TRBJ2-1,-,TRBV7-2,TGTGCCAGCAGCTTAGGGCTAGCGAACAATGAGCAGTTCTTC,CASSLGLANNEQFF
-,15,TRBJ2-2,-,TRBV7-9,TGTGCCAGCAGCCTCAAGGACAGAAACACCGGGGAGCTGTTTTTT,CASSLKDRNTGELFF
TRBD2,15,TRBJ2-1,-,TRBV5-6,TGTGCCAGCAGCTTATGGCTAGCGGGGTACAATGAGCAGTTCTTC,CASSLWLAGYNEQFF
-,16,TRBJ1-4,few,TRBV5-6,TGTGCCAGCAGCTTGGCCGACAAGACAACTAATGAAAAACTGTTTTTT,CASSLADKTTNEKLFF
-,14,TRBJ1-1,-,TRBV5-5,TGTGCCAGCAGCTTGTACAGAATGAACACTGAAGCTTTCTTT,CASSLYRMNTEAFF
TRBD1,16,TRBJ1-5,-,TRBV18,TGTGCCAGCTCACCCAGACAGGGAAATAGCAATCAGCCCCAGCATTTT,CASSPRQGNSNQPQHF
TRBD1,14,TRBJ2-7,-,TRBV7-9,TGTGCCAGCAGCTCGACAGGGGGCAGGGACGAGCAGTACTTC,CASSSTGGRDEQYF
-,14,TRBJ2-1,-,TRBV6-4,TGTGCCAGCAGTGGAGAACCCTTCAACAATGAGCAGTTCTTC,CASSGEPFNNEQFF
-,12,TRBJ1-2,-,TRBV29-1,TGCAGCGTTATAAATTGGGAGGGAGGCTACACCTTC,CSVINWEGGYTF
TRBD2,15,TRBJ2-7,-,TRBV27,TGTGCCAGCAGTCCCTATAGCGGGAGGGCCTACGAGCAGTACTTC,CASSPYSGRAYEQYF
-,18,TRBJ2-2,-,TRBV14,TGTGCCAGCAGCCAAGCGGTAAGGGGGAGCCAGAACACCGGGGAGCTGTTTTTT,CASSQAVRGSQNTGELFF
-,16,TRBJ1-1,once,TRBV4-1,TGCGCCAGCAGCCAAGATCGTGGGACTGTAGCGACTGAAGCTTTCTTT,CASSQDRGTVATEAFF
TRBD1,14,TRBJ2-7,-,TRBV6-1,TGTGCCAGCAGTGCCCCAGACTGGACAGGGGAGCAGTACTTC,CASSAPDWTGEQYF
TRBD1,15,TRBJ2-7,-,TRBV9,TGTGCCAGCAGCGCCTCCGGGACAGGGGTGTACGAGCAGTACTTC,CASSASGTGVYEQYF
-,13,TRBJ2-3,once,TRBV11-2,TGTGCCAGCAGCCCCGGGGGTGAAGATACGCAGTATTTT,CASSPGGEDTQYF
-,14,TRBJ2-5,-,TRBV11-3,TGTGCCAGCAGCCCCGGGATTTCCTCGAAGACCCAGTACTTC,CASSPGISSKTQYF
-,16,TRBJ1-1,once,TRBV4-1,TGCGCCAGCAGCCAAGGTCGGGGAGGGGATGGCGCTGAAGCTTTCTTT,CASSQGRGGDGAEAFF
-,11,TRBJ2-3,-,TRBV19,TGTGCCAGTAGTTTCCTAGATACGCAGTATTTT,CASSFLDTQYF
TRBD1,16,TRBJ1-6,-,TRBV5-1,TGCGCCAGCAGCTTATACGGACAGGGGGATAATTCACCCCTCCACTTT,CASSLYGQGDNSPLHF
TRBD2,17,TRBJ2-2,-,TRBV7-8,TGTGCCAGCAGCCCCCGGGCAGCGGGAGGGCCGGGCGGGGAGCTGTTTTTT,CASSPRAAGGPGGELFF
-,17,TRBJ2-3,-,TRBV5-1,TGCGCCAGCAGCTTGGGCCTGGGAGGCCGGGGCACAGATACGCAGTATTTT,CASSLGLGGRGTDTQYF
-,11,TRBJ2-3,-,TRBV10-3,TGTGCCACCCAAAGCACAGATACGCAGTATTTT,CATQSTDTQYF